This TCR beta chain was recovered during a study of T-cell reconstitution after alpha-beta-depleted transplantation in children. Library preparation (for TCRbeta) was performed with unique molecular identifiers. TCRdb recomputed calls from the PCR reads with MiXCR, one row per CDR3 protein. The table includes around 600,000 distinct CDR3 sequences, roughly a tenth detected once. V lost 0 bases and J 2 bases, leaving 12 bases between the germline ends. This CDR3 spans 15 amino acids. Germline V lookup: CDR1 SGDLS, CDR2 YYNGEE. The chain couples TRBV9 to TRBJ2-7, with D possibly being TRBD1 or TRBD2 (6 bases each). This TCR came from a human donor who donated a stem cell graft to a child with acute myeloid leukemia. Here the sequenced sample was PBMCs from the stem cell graft donor, taken from the stem cell graft. The CDR3 DNA reads TGTGCCAGCAGCGTAGATGAGGGGGGCGCCTACGAGCAGTACTTC. It codes for CASSVDEGGAYEQYF.